What follows are 9 T cell receptor beta chains derived from one specimen sequenced in a study of response to subunit inactivated influenza vaccine. One entry per CDR3 protein, called by TCRdb with MiXCR from the RT-PCR reads. The sample includes about 780,000 distinct CDR3 sequences, about 18% seen only once; the top ten take about a tenth. The starting material was PBMCs from blood, obtained around 5 days after vaccination. The receptor source for this set is a man aged 50 to 59 who received an inactivated influenza vaccine.

This clonotype was picked up a small number of times. The chain links TRBV3-1 to TRBJ2-5, with D uncertain. Germline CDR1 and CDR2: LGHDT and YNNKEL (reference sequence). This CDR3 has 12 amino acids. Trimming cost V 3 bases and J 5 bases, with 7 bases left between them. The CDR3 sequence is CASSQVPETQYF. CDR3 nucleotide sequence: TGTGCCAGCAGCCAGGTGCCTGAGACCCAGTACTTC.

J is TRBJ1-1 and V is TRBV29-1; D not resolved. Germline CDR1 and CDR2: SQVTM and ANQGSEA. The CDR3 length is 13 residues. Between the trimmed V and J ends, which lost 7 bases and 3 bases, there was a span of 15 bases. DNA of the CDR3: TGCAGCGGCTCACTCGGGAGGGACACTGAAGCTTTCTTT. The encoded protein is CSGSLGRDTEAFF. Full variable domain (missing parts from reference TRBV29-1 and TRBJ1-1): SAVISQKPSRDICQRGTSLTIQCQVDSQVTMMFWYRQQPGQSLTLIATANQGSEATYESGFVIDKFPISRPNLTFSTLTVSNMSPEDSSIYLCSGSLGRDTEAFFGQGTRLTVV.

V is TRBV20-1 and J is TRBJ2-4; D possibly corresponds to TRBD2 (6 bases). The V end was cut by 2 bases, the J end by 7 bases, with 15 bases between. Germline V gives CDR1 DFQATT, CDR2 SNEGSKA (reference sequence). CDR3 length equals 14 residues. The DNA for the CDR3 is TGCAGTGCTAGACGGGAATGGGAGGAGAACATTCAGTACTTC. Its protein product is CSARREWEENIQYF.

This chain uses TRBV18 with TRBJ2-5, with 9 bases identical to TRBD1. The CDR3 has 16 residues. Germline V CDR1 and CDR2: KGHSH, LQKENI. Losses at the gene ends were 0 bases for V and 4 bases for J; bases not matched to a gene: 6. The CDR3 loop reads CASSPPSQGARETQYF. The CDR3, as DNA: TGTGCCAGCTCACCACCGTCACAGGGGGCAAGAGAGACCCAGTACTTC. The variable domain in full, completed from reference TRBV18 and TRBJ2-5, reads NAGVMQNPRHLVRRRGQEARLRCSPMKGHSHVYWYRQLPEEGLKFMVYLQKENIIDESGMPKERFSAEFPKEGPSILRIQQVVRGDSAAYFCASSPPSQGARETQYFGPGTRLLVL.

This clonotype was seen a few times. The chain uses TRBV6-2 or TRBV6-3 and TRBJ2-6; no reliable D call. Between the trimmed V and J ends, which lost 7 bases and 2 bases, there was a span of 9 bases. Germline V gene lookup returns CDR1 MNHEY and CDR2 SVGEGT. This CDR3 region has 14 residues. CDR3: CASTPWAGANVLTF. DNA for the CDR3: TGTGCCAGCACGCCTTGGGCTGGGGCCAACGTCCTGACTTTC.

The CDR3 loop is CASSPPNMKTQETQYF. The CDR3 coding sequence is TGTGCCAGCTCACCACCGAACATGAAAACACAAGAGACCCAGTACTTC. V is TRBV18 and J is TRBJ2-5; D unclear. Germline lookup yields CDR1 KGHSH and CDR2 LQKENI. Trimming took off 0 bases at V and 2 bases at J, with 13 bases between the two ends. The CDR3 is 16 residues long.

This chain joins TRBV5-1 and TRBJ1-2, with TRBD1 matching 7 bases. Germline V gene sequence: CDR1 SGHRS, CDR2 YFSETQ. The CDR3 extends over 15 amino acids. J was trimmed by 4 bases and V by 3 bases; bases with no gene match: 9. CDR3 amino acids: CASSSERPGGYGYTF. In nucleotides, the CDR3 is TGCGCCAGCAGCTCGGAACGCCCAGGGGGCTATGGCTACACCTTC.

In this sample, this clonotype turned up many times. The chain recombines TRBV6-1 with TRBJ2-7; 7 bases are a match to TRBD2. CDR3 length: 14 residues. Per the germline V gene, CDR1 is MNHNS and CDR2 is SASEGT. The junction had 8 bases not matched to a gene; V was cut back by 7 bases and J by 2 bases. The DNA for the CDR3 is TGTGCCAGCAACTCGGGGGGTTCGGCCTACGAGCAGTACTTC. This encodes CASNSGGSAYEQYF.

The rearrangement joins TRBV20-1 to TRBJ2-1; D is perhaps TRBD2 (7 bases). V lost 0 bases and J lost 4, with 13 bases in between. CDR3 length: 15 residues. CDR1 is DFQATT and CDR2 is SNEGSKA in the germline V gene (reference sequence). This CDR3 reads CSARDRGEGYNEQFF. Here the CDR3 DNA reads TGCAGTGCTAGAGATAGGGGGGAGGGATACAATGAGCAGTTCTTC.